This TCR beta chain came from a study of blood T cell repertoires in COVID-19. The CDR3 extends over 16 amino acids. The V gene end was trimmed by 0 bases and the J gene end by 3 bases; junction bases not matched to a gene: 4. The germline V gene has CDR1 SGHRS and CDR2 YFSETQ. The assay was immunoSEQ multiplex PCR, and TCRdb's table has in-frame clones only and misses some. Here the sample spans under 200,000 clones, 70% to 90% being singletons. Input material: peripheral blood. The chain couples TRBV5-1 to TRBJ2-2; 8 positions agree with TRBD2. The receptor was isolated from a woman aged 55 to 70 with COVID-19, enrolled during active disease. CDR3 in DNA: TGCGCCAGCAGCTTGGACGGAGCGGGGGACACCGGGGAGCTGTTTTTT. This gives the protein CASSLDGAGDTGELFF.